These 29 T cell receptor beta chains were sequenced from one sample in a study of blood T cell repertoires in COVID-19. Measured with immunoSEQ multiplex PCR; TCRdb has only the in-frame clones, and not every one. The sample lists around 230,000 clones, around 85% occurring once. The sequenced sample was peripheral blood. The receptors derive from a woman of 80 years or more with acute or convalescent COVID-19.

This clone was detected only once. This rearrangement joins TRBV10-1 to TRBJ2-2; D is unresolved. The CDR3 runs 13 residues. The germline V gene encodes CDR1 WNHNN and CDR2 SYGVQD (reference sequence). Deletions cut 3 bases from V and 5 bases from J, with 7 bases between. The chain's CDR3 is CASSDLQTGELFF. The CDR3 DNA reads TGCGCCAGCAGTGACCTACAGACCGGGGAGCTGTTTTTT.

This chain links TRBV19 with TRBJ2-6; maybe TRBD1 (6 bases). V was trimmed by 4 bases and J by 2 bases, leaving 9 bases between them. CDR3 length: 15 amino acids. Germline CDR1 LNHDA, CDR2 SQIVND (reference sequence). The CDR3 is CASSTYRAGANVLTF. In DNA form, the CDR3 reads TGTGCCAGTAGTACCTACAGGGCTGGGGCCAACGTCCTGACTTTC.

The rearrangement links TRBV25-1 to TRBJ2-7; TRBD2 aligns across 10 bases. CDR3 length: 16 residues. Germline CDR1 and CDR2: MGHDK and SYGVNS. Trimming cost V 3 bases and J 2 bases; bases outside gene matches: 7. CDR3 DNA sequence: TGTGCCAGCAGTGAGACCTTAGCGGGGGGCCCCTACGAGCAGTACTTC. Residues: CASSETLAGGPYEQYF.

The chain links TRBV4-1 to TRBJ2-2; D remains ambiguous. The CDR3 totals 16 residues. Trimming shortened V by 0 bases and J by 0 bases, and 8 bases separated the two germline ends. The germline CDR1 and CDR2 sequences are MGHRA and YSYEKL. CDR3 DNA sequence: TGCGCCAGCAGCCAAGAGGGCAGGCCGAACACCGGGGAGCTGTTTTTT. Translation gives CASSQEGRPNTGELFF.

This CDR3 is CASSRTQQGTGGELFF. The DNA for the CDR3 is TGTGCCAGCAGTCGAACCCAACAGGGGACTGGGGGGGAGCTGTTTTTT. The rearrangement links TRBV27 to TRBJ2-2, with a possible D match to TRBD1 (7 bases). CDR3 length: 16 residues. V shed 5 bases and J shed 8 bases, with 21 bases lying between them. Germline values: CDR1 MNHEY, CDR2 SMNVEV (reference sequence).

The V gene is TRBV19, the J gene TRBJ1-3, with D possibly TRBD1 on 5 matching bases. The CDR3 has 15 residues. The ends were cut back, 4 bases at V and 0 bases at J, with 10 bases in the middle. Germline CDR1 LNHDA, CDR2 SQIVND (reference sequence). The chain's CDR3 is CASSTYRSSGNTIYF. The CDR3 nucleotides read TGTGCCAGTAGTACTTACAGGAGCTCTGGAAACACCATATATTTT.

This CDR3 is CASRLTGSKGNTIYF. CDR3 sequence (DNA): TGTGCCAGCAGGTTGACAGGGAGTAAGGGAAACACCATATATTTT. This chain joins TRBV7-9 and TRBJ1-3, with 7 bases matching TRBD1. The germline V gene has CDR1 SEHNR and CDR2 FQNEAQ (reference sequence). The CDR3 loop spans 15 amino acids. V trimming: 6 bases; J trimming: 4 bases; junction bases outside the gene matches: 9.

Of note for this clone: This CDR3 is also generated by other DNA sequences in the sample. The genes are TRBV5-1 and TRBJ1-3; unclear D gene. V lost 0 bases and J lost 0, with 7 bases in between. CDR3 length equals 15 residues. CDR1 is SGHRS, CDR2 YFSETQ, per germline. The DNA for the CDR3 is TGCGCCAGCAGCTTGGACGGGAACTCTGGAAACACCATATATTTT. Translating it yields CASSLDGNSGNTIYF.

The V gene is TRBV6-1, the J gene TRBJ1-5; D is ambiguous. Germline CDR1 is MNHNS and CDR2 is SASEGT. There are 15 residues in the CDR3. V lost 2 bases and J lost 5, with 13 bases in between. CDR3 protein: CASSESGGSYQPQHF. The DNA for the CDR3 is TGTGCCAGCAGTGAAAGCGGCGGCAGCTATCAGCCCCAGCATTTT.

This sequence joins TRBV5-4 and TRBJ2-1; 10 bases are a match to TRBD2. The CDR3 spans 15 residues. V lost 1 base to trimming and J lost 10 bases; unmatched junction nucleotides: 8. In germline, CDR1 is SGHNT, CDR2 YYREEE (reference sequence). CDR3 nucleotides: TGTGCCAGCAGCTTGCAAAGCGGGGGGGCCGGCGAGCAGTTCTTC. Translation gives CASSLQSGGAGEQFF.

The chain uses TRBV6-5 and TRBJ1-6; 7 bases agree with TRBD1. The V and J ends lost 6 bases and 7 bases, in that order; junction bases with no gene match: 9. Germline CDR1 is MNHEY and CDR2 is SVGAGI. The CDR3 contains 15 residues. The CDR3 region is CASRRPGQSNSPLHF. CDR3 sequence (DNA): TGTGCCAGCAGGAGACCGGGACAGTCGAATTCACCCCTCCACTTT.

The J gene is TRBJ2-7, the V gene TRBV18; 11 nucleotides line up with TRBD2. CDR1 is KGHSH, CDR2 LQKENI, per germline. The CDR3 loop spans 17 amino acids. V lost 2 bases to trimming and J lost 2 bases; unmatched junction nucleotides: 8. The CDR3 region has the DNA TGTGCCAGCTCACCAGGGACTAGCGGTACCCTCGCCTACGAGCAGTACTTC. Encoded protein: CASSPGTSGTLAYEQYF.

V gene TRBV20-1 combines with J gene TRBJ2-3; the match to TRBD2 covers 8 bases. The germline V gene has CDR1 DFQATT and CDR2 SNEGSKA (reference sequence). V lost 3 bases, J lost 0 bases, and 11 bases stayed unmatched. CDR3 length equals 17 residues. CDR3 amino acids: CSASRAGGRYSTDTQYF. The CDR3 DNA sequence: TGCAGTGCTAGTCGGGCGGGGGGCCGCTATAGCACAGATACGCAGTATTTT.

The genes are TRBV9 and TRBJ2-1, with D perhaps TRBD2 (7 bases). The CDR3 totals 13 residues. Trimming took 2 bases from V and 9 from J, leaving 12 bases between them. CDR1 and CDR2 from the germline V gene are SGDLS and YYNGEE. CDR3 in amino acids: CASSVGGGGEQFF. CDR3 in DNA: TGTGCCAGCAGCGTTGGCGGGGGCGGTGAGCAGTTCTTC. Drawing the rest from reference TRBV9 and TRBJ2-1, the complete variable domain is DSGVTQTPKHLITATGQRVTLRCSPRSGDLSVYWYQQSLDQGLQFLIQYYNGEERAKGNILERFSAQQFPDLHSELNLSSLELGDSALYFCASSVGGGGEQFFGPGTRLTVL.

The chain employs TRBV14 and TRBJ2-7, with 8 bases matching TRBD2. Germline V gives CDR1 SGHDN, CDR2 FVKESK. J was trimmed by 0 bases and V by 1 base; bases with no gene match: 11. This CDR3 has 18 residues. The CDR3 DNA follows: TGTGCCAGCAGCCAAGGCGGGCTAGCGGGTTTTACCTCCTACGAGCAGTACTTC. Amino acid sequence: CASSQGGLAGFTSYEQYF.

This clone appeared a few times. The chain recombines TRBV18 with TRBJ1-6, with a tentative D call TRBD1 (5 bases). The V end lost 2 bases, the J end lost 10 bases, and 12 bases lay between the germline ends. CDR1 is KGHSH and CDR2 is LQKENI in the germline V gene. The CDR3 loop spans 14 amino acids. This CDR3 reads CASSPKRGESPLHF. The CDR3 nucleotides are TGTGCCAGCTCACCAAAACGGGGGGAGTCACCCCTCCACTTT.

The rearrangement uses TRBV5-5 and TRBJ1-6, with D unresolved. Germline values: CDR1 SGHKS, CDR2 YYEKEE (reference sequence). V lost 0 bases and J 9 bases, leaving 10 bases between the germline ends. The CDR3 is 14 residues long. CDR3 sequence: CASSLVGRFSPLHF. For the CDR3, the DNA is TGTGCCAGCAGCTTGGTGGGGAGATTTTCACCCCTCCACTTT.

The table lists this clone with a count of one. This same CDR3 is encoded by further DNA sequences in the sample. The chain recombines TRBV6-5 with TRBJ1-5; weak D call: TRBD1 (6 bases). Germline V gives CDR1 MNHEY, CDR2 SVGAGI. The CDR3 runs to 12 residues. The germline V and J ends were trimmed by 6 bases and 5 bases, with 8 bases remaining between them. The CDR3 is CASRSGDQPQHF. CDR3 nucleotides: TGTGCCAGCAGGTCAGGGGATCAGCCCCAGCATTTT.

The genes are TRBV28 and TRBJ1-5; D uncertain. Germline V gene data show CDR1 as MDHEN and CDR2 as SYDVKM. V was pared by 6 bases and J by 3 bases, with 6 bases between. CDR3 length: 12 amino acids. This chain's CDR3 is CASSFLNQPQHF. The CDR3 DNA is TGTGCCAGCAGCTTCCTCAATCAGCCCCAGCATTTT.

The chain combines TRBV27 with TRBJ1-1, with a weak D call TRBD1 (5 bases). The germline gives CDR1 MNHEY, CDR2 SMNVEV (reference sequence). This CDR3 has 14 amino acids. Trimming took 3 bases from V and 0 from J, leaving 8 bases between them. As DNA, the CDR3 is TGTGCCAGCAGTTTCCCAGGGCTGAACACTGAAGCTTTCTTT. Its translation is CASSFPGLNTEAFF.

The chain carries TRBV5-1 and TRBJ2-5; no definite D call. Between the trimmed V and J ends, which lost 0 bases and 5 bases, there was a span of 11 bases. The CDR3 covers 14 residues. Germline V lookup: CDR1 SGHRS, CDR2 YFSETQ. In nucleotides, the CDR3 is TGCGCCAGCAGCTTGGGCTCTAAACTGGAGACCCAGTACTTC. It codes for CASSLGSKLETQYF.

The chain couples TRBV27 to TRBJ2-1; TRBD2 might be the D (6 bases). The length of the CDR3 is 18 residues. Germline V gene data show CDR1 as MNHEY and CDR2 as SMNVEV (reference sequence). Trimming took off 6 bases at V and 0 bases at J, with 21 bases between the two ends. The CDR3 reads CASSLRTGLGSSYNEQFF. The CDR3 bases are TGTGCCAGCAGCCTGCGGACGGGCCTCGGGAGCTCCTACAATGAGCAGTTCTTC.

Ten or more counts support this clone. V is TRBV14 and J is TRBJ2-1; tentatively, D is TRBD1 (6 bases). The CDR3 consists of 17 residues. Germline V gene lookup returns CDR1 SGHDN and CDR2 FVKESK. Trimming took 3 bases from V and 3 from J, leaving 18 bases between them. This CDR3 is CASSQGVTGKLYNEQFF. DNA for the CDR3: TGTGCCAGCAGCCAGGGCGTGACAGGCAAACTCTACAATGAGCAGTTCTTC.

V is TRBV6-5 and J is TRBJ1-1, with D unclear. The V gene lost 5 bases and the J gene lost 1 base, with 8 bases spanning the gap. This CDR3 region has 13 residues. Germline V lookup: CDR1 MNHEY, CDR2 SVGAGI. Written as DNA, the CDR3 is TGTGCCAGCAGTCCGTACACGAACACTGAAGCTTTCTTT. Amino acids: CASSPYTNTEAFF.

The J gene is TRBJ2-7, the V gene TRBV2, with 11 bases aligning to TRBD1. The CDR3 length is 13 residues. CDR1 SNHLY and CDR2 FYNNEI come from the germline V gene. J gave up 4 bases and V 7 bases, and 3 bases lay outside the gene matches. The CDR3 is CASTWDRGYEQYF. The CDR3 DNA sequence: TGTGCCAGCACTTGGGACAGGGGGTACGAGCAGTACTTC.

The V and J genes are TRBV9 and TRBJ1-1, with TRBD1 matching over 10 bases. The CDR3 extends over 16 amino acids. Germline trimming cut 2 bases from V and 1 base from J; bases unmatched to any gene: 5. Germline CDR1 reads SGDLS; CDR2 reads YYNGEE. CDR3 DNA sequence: TGTGCCAGCAGCGTCGCTGGGACAGGGGCGAACACTGAAGCTTTCTTT. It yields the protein CASSVAGTGANTEAFF.

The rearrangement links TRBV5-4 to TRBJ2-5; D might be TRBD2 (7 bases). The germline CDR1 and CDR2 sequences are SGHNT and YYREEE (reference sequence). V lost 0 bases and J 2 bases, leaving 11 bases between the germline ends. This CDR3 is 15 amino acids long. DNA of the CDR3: TGTGCCAGCAGCTTGGGCGGGGGCTCACAAGAGACCCAGTACTTC. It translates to CASSLGGGSQETQYF.

In DNA form, the CDR3 reads TGTGCCAGCAGTACAACACGACACGGAAATAATTCACCCCTCCACTTT. Translating it yields CASSTTRHGNNSPLHF. The chain recombines TRBV28 with TRBJ1-6; D is undetermined. Looked up from germline, CDR1 is MDHEN and CDR2 is SYDVKM. V gave up 5 bases and J gave up 5 bases, with 16 bases separating them. The CDR3 covers 16 residues.

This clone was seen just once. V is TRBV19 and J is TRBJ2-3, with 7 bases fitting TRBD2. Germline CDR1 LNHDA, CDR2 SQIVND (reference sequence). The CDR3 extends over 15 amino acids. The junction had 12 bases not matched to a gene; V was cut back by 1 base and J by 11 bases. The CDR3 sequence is CASSIAGLGQVEQYF. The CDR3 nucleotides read TGTGCCAGTAGTATAGCAGGACTAGGGCAGGTCGAGCAGTATTTT.